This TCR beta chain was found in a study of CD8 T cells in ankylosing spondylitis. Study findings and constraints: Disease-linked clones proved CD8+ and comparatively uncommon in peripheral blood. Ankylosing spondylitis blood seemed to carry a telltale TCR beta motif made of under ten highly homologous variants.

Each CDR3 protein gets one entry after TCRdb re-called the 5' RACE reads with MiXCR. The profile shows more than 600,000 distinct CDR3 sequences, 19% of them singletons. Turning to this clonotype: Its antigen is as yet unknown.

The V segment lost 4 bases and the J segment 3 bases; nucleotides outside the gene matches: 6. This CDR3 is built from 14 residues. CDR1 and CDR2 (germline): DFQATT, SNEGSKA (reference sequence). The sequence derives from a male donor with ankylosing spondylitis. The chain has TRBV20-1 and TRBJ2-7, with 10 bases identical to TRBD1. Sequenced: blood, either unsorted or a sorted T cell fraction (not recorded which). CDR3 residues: CSATLRDRGYEQYF. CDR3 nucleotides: TGCAGTGCTACACTCCGGGACAGGGGCTACGAGCAGTACTTC.